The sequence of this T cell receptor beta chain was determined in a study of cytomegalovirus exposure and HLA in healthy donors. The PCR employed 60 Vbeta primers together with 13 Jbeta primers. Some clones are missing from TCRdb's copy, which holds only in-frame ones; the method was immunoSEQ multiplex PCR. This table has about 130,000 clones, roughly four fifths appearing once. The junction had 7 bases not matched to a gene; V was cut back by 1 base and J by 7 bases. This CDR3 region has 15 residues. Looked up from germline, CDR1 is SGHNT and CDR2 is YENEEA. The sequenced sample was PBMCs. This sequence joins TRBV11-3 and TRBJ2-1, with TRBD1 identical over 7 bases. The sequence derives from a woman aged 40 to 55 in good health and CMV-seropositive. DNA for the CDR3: TGTGCCAGCAGCTTAGTGGCACAGGGGAAAAATGAGCAGTTCTTC. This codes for CASSLVAQGKNEQFF.